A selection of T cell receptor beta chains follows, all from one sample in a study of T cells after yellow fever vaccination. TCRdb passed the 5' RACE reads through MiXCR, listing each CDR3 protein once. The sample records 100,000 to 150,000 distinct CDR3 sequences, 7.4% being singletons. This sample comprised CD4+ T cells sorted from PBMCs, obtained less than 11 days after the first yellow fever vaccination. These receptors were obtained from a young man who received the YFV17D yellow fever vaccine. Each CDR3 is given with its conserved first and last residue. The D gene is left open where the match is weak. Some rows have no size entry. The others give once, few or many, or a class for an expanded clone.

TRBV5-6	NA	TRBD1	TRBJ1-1	TGTGCCAGCAGCCTGGACAGGGTCACTGAAGCTTTCTTT	CASSLDRVTEAFF
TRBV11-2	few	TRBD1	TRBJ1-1	TGTGCCAGCAGCCGTCGGACAGGGGGCTATTTCGTAAATACTGAAGCTTTCTTT	CASSRRTGGYFVNTEAFF
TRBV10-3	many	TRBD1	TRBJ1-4	TGTGCCATCAGGGAGGGGACGACAGGGCCGGGGGAAAAACTGTTTTTT	CAIREGTTGPGEKLFF
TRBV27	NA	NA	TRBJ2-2	TGTGCCAGCAGTTTATCGTGGGGAGGCGGGGAGCTGTTTTTT	CASSLSWGGGELFF
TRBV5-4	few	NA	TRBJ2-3	TGTGCCAGCAGCTTGGAGGGCGGAGAGCGCACAGATACGCAGTATTTT	CASSLEGGERTDTQYF
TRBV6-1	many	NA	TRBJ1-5	TGTGCCAGCAGCCAACCCATGGACAGAGGATTACGGGGCCAGCATTTT	CASSQPMDRGLRGQHF
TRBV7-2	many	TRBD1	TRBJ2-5	TGTGCCAGCACCGGGACAGTCCAAGAGACCCAGTACTTC	CASTGTVQETQYF
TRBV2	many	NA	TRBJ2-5	TGTGCCAGCAGTGATTGGGCGGCTAAAGAGACCCAGTACTTC	CASSDWAAKETQYF
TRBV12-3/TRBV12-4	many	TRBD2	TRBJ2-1	TGTGCCAGCAGTCTGATGACTAGCAGTCCTGAGCAGTTCTTC	CASSLMTSSPEQFF
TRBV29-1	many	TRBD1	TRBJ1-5	TGCAGCGTTGAGGGGACAGCCGATCAGCCCCAGCATTTT	CSVEGTADQPQHF
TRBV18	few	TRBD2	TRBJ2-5	TGTGCCAGCTCACCACGGCCTAGCGGGGGGGCCTTCCAAGAGACCCAGTACTTC	CASSPRPSGGAFQETQYF